Below, 2 T cell receptor beta chains from the same sample are listed, as sequenced in a study of cytomegalovirus exposure and HLA in healthy donors. The PCR ran on 60 Vbeta and 13 Jbeta primers. Profiled with immunoSEQ multiplex PCR; TCRdb holds only in-frame clones, not every one. Seen here are approximately 150,000 clones, 70% to 85% observed once, and the top ten hold under 2.5%. Sequencing was performed on PBMCs. The receptors derive from a man in his forties in good health and CMV-seronegative.

J is TRBJ2-7 and V is TRBV9; TRBD1 matches at 10 bases. The V gene end was trimmed by 3 bases and the J gene end by 4 bases; junction bases not matched to a gene: 4. CDR3 size: 14 residues. Germline CDR1 is SGDLS and CDR2 is YYNGEE. The CDR3 reads CASSGTGGRYEQYF. DNA of the CDR3: TGTGCCAGCAGCGGGACAGGGGGTAGGTACGAGCAGTACTTC. Looking up the rest from reference TRBV9 and TRBJ2-7 gives the full variable domain: DSGVTQTPKHLITATGQRVTLRCSPRSGDLSVYWYQQSLDQGLQFLIQYYNGEERAKGNILERFSAQQFPDLHSELNLSSLELGDSALYFCASSGTGGRYEQYFGPGTRLTVT.

The chain links TRBV19 to TRBJ2-3; no clear D. The V end lost 3 bases, the J end lost 2 bases, and 3 bases lay between the germline ends. The CDR3 sequence is 12 residues long. The germline V gene encodes CDR1 LNHDA and CDR2 SQIVND (reference sequence). CDR3 nucleotide sequence: TGTGCCAGTAGTATTTACACAGATACGCAGTATTTT. Protein sequence: CASSIYTDTQYF.